One and the same sample provided the 21 T cell receptor beta chains below, sequenced in a study of a mutant IDH1 vaccine in newly diagnosed glioma. Some clones are missing from TCRdb's copy, which holds only in-frame ones; the method was immunoSEQ multiplex PCR. The sample carries over 75,000 clones, roughly 77% recorded once. Indicated time point: baseline, week 1 (first vaccination visit). The treatment denotes: pre-vaccination baseline after standard-of-care therapy. The sequencing used PBMCs, collected from a glioma patient treated with radiotherapy, temozolomide or both. The receptors derive from a man between 40 and 49 years old with glioma.

This rearrangement joins TRBV2 to TRBJ1-6; TRBD1 aligns across 12 bases. Germline-derived CDR1 and CDR2 are SNHLY and FYNNEI. This CDR3 spans 15 amino acids. After removal of 5 bases from V and 8 bases from J, the junction contained 4 bases not matched to a gene. The CDR3 reads CASSRGTGGYSPLHF. The CDR3, as DNA: TGTGCCAGCAGTCGTGGGACAGGGGGCTATTCACCCCTCCACTTT.

The V call is TRBV6-5, the J call TRBJ1-2, with D possibly being TRBD1 (6 bases). Germline CDR1 reads MNHEY; CDR2 reads SVGAGI. The CDR3 length is 14 residues. The V and J ends lost 7 bases and 2 bases respectively, with 14 bases between them. The CDR3 region has the DNA TGTGCCAGCACCCAAAGGGGGGGGAACTATGGCTACACCTTC. As protein: CASTQRGGNYGYTF.

This clone has only one observation. The chain is built from TRBV18 and TRBJ1-3; D remains unclear. The V gene lost 4 bases and the J gene lost 0 bases, with 28 bases spanning the gap. The CDR3 is 21 residues long. Per the germline V gene, CDR1 is KGHSH and CDR2 is LQKENI. Here the CDR3 reads CASSLIPKLGIPIHSGNTIYF. The CDR3 bases are TGTGCCAGCTCACTGATTCCTAAATTAGGGATTCCGATTCACTCTGGAAACACCATATATTTT.

V gene TRBV25-1 combines with J gene TRBJ1-2, with D uncertain. This CDR3 region has 14 residues. CDR1 is MGHDK and CDR2 is SYGVNS in the germline V gene. V lost 11 bases to trimming and J lost 6 bases, with 22 bases between them. In nucleotides, the CDR3 is TGTGCCCGAATATCAACGACGGAAAAGGATGGCTACACCTTC. Protein sequence: CARISTTEKDGYTF.

This sequence joins TRBV9 and TRBJ2-5; D call uncertain. This CDR3 contains 15 residues. The germline CDR1 and CDR2 sequences are SGDLS and YYNGEE. V lost 0 bases and J lost 1, with 10 bases in between. In nucleotides, the CDR3 is TGTGCCAGCAGCGTAGGGACGTCCTTCCAAGAGACCCAGTACTTC. Protein: CASSVGTSFQETQYF.

V is TRBV29-1 and J is TRBJ2-4; D is unresolved. The germline CDR1 and CDR2 sequences are SQVTM and ANQGSEA. The CDR3 loop spans 13 amino acids. Between the trimmed V and J ends, which lost 4 bases and 0 bases, there was a span of 7 bases. The CDR3 nucleotides read TGCAGCGTTGCGGACCTAGCCAAAAACATTCAGTACTTC. Protein: CSVADLAKNIQYF.

The genes are TRBV7-2 and TRBJ2-7; 8 nucleotides align to TRBD2. The CDR3 runs to 14 residues. Trimming took 2 bases from V and 2 from J; bases not matched to a gene: 2. CDR1 is SGHTA, CDR2 FQGNSA, per germline. CDR3 DNA sequence: TGTGCCAGCAGCTTACCGGGACTAGCCTACGAGCAGTACTTC. The encoded protein is CASSLPGLAYEQYF.

V and J are TRBV9 and TRBJ2-1; 9 nucleotides align to TRBD2. CDR1 is SGDLS and CDR2 is YYNGEE in the germline V gene. V was clipped by 3 bases and J by 4 bases; unmatched bases: 5. The CDR3 runs to 15 residues. The CDR3 reads CASSAGSGRYNEQFF. For the CDR3, the DNA is TGTGCCAGCAGCGCGGGGAGCGGGAGGTACAATGAGCAGTTCTTC.

The gene calls are TRBV5-4 and TRBJ2-3, with D perhaps TRBD1 or TRBD2 (5 bases each). With 5 bases removed from V and 2 bases from J, the gap between germline ends came to 12 bases. The CDR3 sequence is 14 residues long. The germline V gene encodes CDR1 SGHNT and CDR2 YYREEE (reference sequence). Here the CDR3 reads CASSRDQNTDTQYF. The CDR3 region has the DNA TGTGCCAGCAGTAGGGACCAAAACACAGATACGCAGTATTTT.

This clone was counted a single time. The V and J genes are TRBV28 and TRBJ2-1; 7 nucleotides line up with TRBD1. Germline assignment: CDR1 MDHEN and CDR2 SYDVKM. The CDR3 sequence is 16 residues long. With V trimmed by 7 bases and J by 3 bases, 12 bases remained unmatched. CDR3 bases: TGTGCCAGCACCGTAAAACAGGGGCCCTACTACAATGAGCAGTTCTTC. It is translated as CASTVKQGPYYNEQFF.

The chain recombines TRBV5-6 with TRBJ2-6; D uncertain. The CDR3 loop spans 16 amino acids. CDR1 is SGHDT, CDR2 YYEEEE, per germline. V shed 2 bases and J shed 0 bases, with 9 bases lying between them. The CDR3 protein is CASSFRGRSGANVLTF. Written as DNA, the CDR3 is TGTGCCAGCAGCTTTAGAGGCCGCTCTGGGGCCAACGTCCTGACTTTC.

J is TRBJ1-5 and V is TRBV6-1, with no clear D. Germline lookup yields CDR1 MNHNS and CDR2 SASEGT. The ends were cut back, 6 bases at V and 2 bases at J, with 11 bases in the middle. The CDR3 runs to 14 residues. DNA of the CDR3: TGTGCCAGCAGACAGACGGGTGGCAATCAGCCCCAGCATTTT. Translation: CASRQTGGNQPQHF.

The chain employs TRBV7-9 and TRBJ2-2, with a weak D call TRBD1 (6 bases). The CDR3 consists of 14 residues. Deletions cut 2 bases from V and 5 bases from J, with 9 bases between. Looked up from germline, CDR1 is SEHNR and CDR2 is FQNEAQ (reference sequence). CDR3 nucleotides: TGTGCCAGCAGCTTATGGACAGATACCGGGGAGCTGTTTTTT. It codes for CASSLWTDTGELFF.

The rearrangement links TRBV6-5 to TRBJ2-7; 7 bases line up with TRBD2. Trimming removed 0 bases from V and 2 bases from J; junction bases left unmatched: 1. This CDR3 spans 14 amino acids. Germline V CDR1 and CDR2: MNHEY, SVGAGI. The CDR3 region is CASSYSGLAYEQYF. The CDR3 nucleotides read TGTGCCAGCAGTTACTCTGGACTAGCCTACGAGCAGTACTTC.

The chain combines TRBV5-5 with TRBJ2-5, with D unclear. V was trimmed by 5 bases and J by 5 bases, leaving 19 bases between them. From germline, CDR1 is SGHKS and CDR2 YYEKEE (reference sequence). The CDR3 extends over 15 amino acids. CDR3 protein: CASSLLQAGRETQYF. The CDR3 bases are TGTGCCAGCAGTCTACTTCAGGCAGGCCGGGAGACCCAGTACTTC.

The chain couples TRBV30 to TRBJ1-6; no clear D. The CDR3 is 15 amino acids. Germline CDR1 is GTSNPN and CDR2 is SVGIG (reference sequence). Trimming took 0 bases from V and 7 from J, leaving 13 bases between them. CDR3: CAWSVSDRQNSPLHF. CDR3 in DNA: TGTGCCTGGAGTGTAAGTGATCGCCAAAATTCACCCCTCCACTTT.

The chain carries TRBV30 and TRBJ2-2, with D possibly being TRBD1 or TRBD2 (5 bases each). The V end was cut by 3 bases, the J end by 0 bases, with 11 bases between. The germline V gene has CDR1 GTSNPN and CDR2 SVGIG (reference sequence). This CDR3 region has 15 residues. The CDR3: CAWRTGPANTGELFF. CDR3 bases: TGTGCCTGGAGAACGGGACCGGCGAACACCGGGGAGCTGTTTTTT.

The gene calls are TRBV11-2 and TRBJ2-5; D gene uncertain. CDR1 and CDR2 (germline): SGHAT, FQNNGV. V lost 5 bases, J lost 5 bases, and 12 bases lay in between. The CDR3 is 13 residues long. As DNA, the CDR3 is TGTGCCAGCAGCCACAGTTCCGCCGAGACCCAGTACTTC. It yields the protein CASSHSSAETQYF.

The chain has TRBV7-2 and TRBJ2-7; either TRBD1 or TRBD2 may supply D (5 bases each). This CDR3 has 15 residues. Trimming removed 3 bases from V and 7 bases from J, with 19 bases in between. CDR1 is SGHTA and CDR2 is FQGNSA in the germline V gene. CDR3 sequence reads: CASSFRLGSWGEQYF. The CDR3 DNA is TGTGCCAGCAGCTTCCGCTTGGGAAGCTGGGGGGAGCAGTACTTC.

The rearrangement uses TRBV5-6 and TRBJ2-7, with 8 bases lining up with TRBD1. The CDR3 consists of 16 residues. Germline V gene data show CDR1 as SGHDT and CDR2 as YYEEEE. The V and J ends lost 3 bases and 4 bases, in that order; junction bases with no gene match: 12. The chain's CDR3 is CASSSVRAGGGYEQYF. The CDR3, as DNA: TGTGCCAGCAGCTCGGTGCGGGCAGGGGGCGGGTACGAGCAGTACTTC.

The rearrangement links TRBV30 to TRBJ1-3; no reliable D call. The CDR3 has 11 residues. The germline CDR1 and CDR2 sequences are GTSNPN and SVGIG (reference sequence). V was clipped by 5 bases and J by 3 bases, with 5 bases between them. The CDR3 nucleotides read TGTGCCTGGGGAGGTGGAAACACCATATATTTT. Its protein product is CAWGGGNTIYF.